The 15 T cell receptor beta chains in this list originate from one sample, sequenced in a study of blood T cell repertoires in COVID-19. Generated by immunoSEQ multiplex PCR, the TCRdb table keeps only in-frame clones and is missing some. The sample has 40,000 to 55,000 clones, 70% to 85% seen once. Sequencing was performed on peripheral blood. These receptors were obtained from a man aged 45-60 years with active COVID-19.

The chain combines TRBV3-1 (or the pseudogene TRBV3-2) with TRBJ2-7; 8 nucleotides match TRBD1. The V gene's germline CDR1 is LGHDT and CDR2 YNNKEL (reference sequence). There are 12 residues in the CDR3. With V trimmed by 5 bases and J by 5 bases, 2 bases remained unmatched. The CDR3 bases are TGTGCCAGCAGCTCGACAGGGGACGAGCAGTACTTC. Residues: CASSSTGDEQYF.

The chain is built from TRBV9 and TRBJ2-7; D possibly corresponds to TRBD1 (6 bases). Germline CDR1 is SGDLS and CDR2 is YYNGEE. Trimming left V 0 bases short and J 2 bases short, with 33 bases between. This CDR3 has 22 residues. The CDR3 spells CASSVVNSKFYEPGHQTYEQYF. The CDR3 nucleotides read TGTGCCAGCAGCGTAGTAAATTCTAAATTTTACGAACCGGGACACCAAACCTACGAGCAGTACTTC.

The chain couples TRBV4-1 to TRBJ1-1; no reliable D call. This CDR3 has 15 residues. V was cut by 4 bases and J by 2 bases, with 14 bases left in between. Looked up from germline, CDR1 is MGHRA and CDR2 is YSYEKL. The CDR3 loop reads CASSRSVEFNTEAFF. CDR3 nucleotides: TGCGCCAGCAGCCGCAGTGTGGAGTTTAACACTGAAGCTTTCTTT.

This rearrangement joins TRBV5-1 to TRBJ1-2; 8 nucleotides line up with TRBD1. Germline assignment: CDR1 SGHRS and CDR2 YFSETQ. This CDR3 spans 14 amino acids. The V and J ends lost 2 bases and 6 bases, in that order; junction bases with no gene match: 6. As DNA, the CDR3 is TGCGCCAGCAGCTTCTGGACAGGGAAGGATGGCTACACCTTC. Protein: CASSFWTGKDGYTF.

Only one count was recorded for this clone. The rearrangement joins TRBV6-1 to TRBJ1-5; 7 bases are a match to TRBD1. V lost 2 bases to trimming and J lost 3 bases; unmatched junction nucleotides: 4. CDR3 size: 15 residues. Germline V gives CDR1 MNHNS, CDR2 SASEGT. The CDR3 DNA reads as TGTGCCAGCAGTGAATGGGGACAGCTCAATCAGCCCCAGCATTTT. Its protein product is CASSEWGQLNQPQHF.

The rearrangement joins TRBV5-4 to TRBJ1-6; TRBD1 might be the D (6 bases). This CDR3 contains 16 residues. Trimming cost V 0 bases and J 3 bases, with 10 bases left between them. Germline V gives CDR1 SGHNT, CDR2 YYREEE (reference sequence). The CDR3 nucleotides read TGTGCCAGCAGCTTGGACAGGGCCAACTATAATTCACCCCTCCACTTT. Its translation is CASSLDRANYNSPLHF.

CDR3 DNA sequence: TGTGCCAGCAGCTCCGGACTAGCGGGAAACACAGATACGCAGTATTTT. Its translation: CASSSGLAGNTDTQYF. The chain links TRBV5-4 to TRBJ2-3; 12 positions agree with TRBD2. Germline CDR1 and CDR2: SGHNT and YYREEE (reference sequence). This CDR3 is built from 16 residues. V lost 3 bases to trimming and J lost 2 bases; unmatched junction nucleotides: 4.

V usage is TRBV5-4 and J usage is TRBJ2-1, with TRBD2 matching over 10 bases. Per germline, CDR1 SGHNT and CDR2 YYREEE (reference sequence). This CDR3 has 15 amino acids. Trimming removed 6 bases from V and 0 bases from J; junction bases left unmatched: 3. The CDR3 region is CASIKRGGSYNEQFF. CDR3 nucleotides: TGTGCCAGCATCAAGCGGGGGGGCTCCTACAATGAGCAGTTCTTC. The full variable domain, its missing parts supplied by reference TRBV5-4 and TRBJ2-1, is ETGVTQSPTHLIKTRGQQVTLRCSSQSGHNTVSWYQQALGQGPQFIFQYYREEENGRGNFPPRFSGLQFPNYSSELNVNALELDDSALYLCASIKRGGSYNEQFFGPGTRLTVL.

In its sample, this clone was seen once. The J gene is TRBJ2-7, the V gene TRBV6-5, with TRBD2 identical over 9 bases. V shed 11 bases and J 2 bases; nucleotides not matched to a gene: 13. Looked up from germline, CDR1 is MNHEY and CDR2 is SVGAGI. The CDR3 covers 15 residues. CDR3 residues: CASAFIAGEAYEQYF. The CDR3 nucleotides read TGTGCCTCCGCCTTCATAGCGGGGGAGGCCTACGAGCAGTACTTC.

The V and J genes are TRBV3-1 (or the pseudogene TRBV3-2) and TRBJ2-7; TRBD2 aligns across 10 bases. This CDR3 is built from 16 residues. Germline V gene sequence: CDR1 LGHDT, CDR2 YNNKEL (reference sequence). The V gene end was trimmed by 7 bases and the J gene end by 6 bases; junction bases not matched to a gene: 15. The CDR3 DNA reads TGTGCCAGCAACTCCCTTAAACTAGCGGGGAGGGCCGAGCAGTACTTC. Amino acid sequence: CASNSLKLAGRAEQYF.

This rearrangement joins TRBV6-5 to TRBJ1-1; D gene ambiguous. V gave up 8 bases and J gave up 0 bases, with 10 bases separating them. CDR3 length: 13 amino acids. Germline loops: CDR1 MNHEY, CDR2 SVGAGI. The CDR3 bases are TGTGCCAGCGGGGAGGGAATGAACACTGAAGCTTTCTTT. Amino acid sequence: CASGEGMNTEAFF.

This clone was found once. This chain joins TRBV16 and TRBJ2-5; 13 nucleotides align to TRBD2. The length of the CDR3 is 16 residues. V trimming: 4 bases; J trimming: 3 bases; junction bases outside the gene matches: 5. The V gene's germline CDR1 is KGHSY and CDR2 FQNENV. CDR3 amino acids: CASSPLGLAGEETQYF. As DNA, the CDR3 is TGTGCCAGCAGCCCTCTCGGACTAGCGGGGGAAGAGACCCAGTACTTC.

The genes are TRBV19 and TRBJ2-3; a possible D gene is TRBD2 (6 bases). Trimming took off 6 bases at V and 0 bases at J, with 13 bases between the two ends. The CDR3 length is 15 residues. The germline V gene has CDR1 LNHDA and CDR2 SQIVND (reference sequence). Here the CDR3 DNA reads TGTGCCAGTAGAATTAGCGGTACTAGCACAGATACGCAGTATTTT. Its translation is CASRISGTSTDTQYF.

The chain carries TRBV6-5 and TRBJ2-1, with TRBD1 matching 7 bases. Germline CDR1 is MNHEY and CDR2 is SVGAGI. This CDR3 spans 15 amino acids. V shed 3 bases, J shed 7 bases, and the junction held 9 bases outside the gene matches. CDR3 nucleotides: TGTGCCAGCAGTTATGAGGGGGCGCGTGTTAATGAGCAGTTCTTC. It specifies CASSYEGARVNEQFF.

The gene calls are TRBV6-2 or TRBV6-3 and TRBJ2-7; no reliable D call. CDR1 is MNHEY and CDR2 is SVGEGT in the germline V gene. The V and J ends lost 1 base and 6 bases respectively, with 13 bases between them. The CDR3 length is 14 residues. CDR3 sequence (DNA): TGTGCCAGCAGTTACTTGGGCTCAAGGTCCGAGCAGTACTTC. Its translation: CASSYLGSRSEQYF.